One sample yielded the 7 T cell receptor beta chains listed below, sequenced in a study of blood T cell repertoires in COVID-19. Measured with immunoSEQ multiplex PCR; TCRdb has only the in-frame clones, and not every one. Of around 290,000 clones listed, roughly 88% were seen once; the top ten hold around 1%. The sequenced sample consisted of PBMCs or T cells enriched from blood (not recorded which). The receptors were sampled from a woman in her 30s who had recovered from COVID-19.

Only one count was recorded for this clone. The rearrangement joins TRBV5-4 to TRBJ2-5; 9 nucleotides line up with TRBD2. J lost 1 base, V lost 1 base, and 2 bases had no gene match. The length of the CDR3 is 15 residues. Per the germline V gene, CDR1 is SGHNT and CDR2 is YYREEE (reference sequence). CDR3 sequence (DNA): TGTGCCAGCAGCTTGAAGCGGGAGGTCCAAGAGACCCAGTACTTC. Translated, it gives CASSLKREVQETQYF.

This clone was observed a single time. Other DNA sequences in this sample translate to the same CDR3. The chain has TRBV12-3 or TRBV12-4 and TRBJ1-1; no definite D call. With 6 bases removed from V and 1 base from J, the gap between germline ends came to 6 bases. The CDR3 runs to 12 residues. In nucleotides, the CDR3 is TGTGCCAGCAGGCCGGGGAACACTGAAGCTTTCTTT. As protein: CASRPGNTEAFF.

The chain uses TRBV10-3 and TRBJ2-1; D uncertain. The CDR3 runs 15 residues. V was cut by 8 bases and J by 2 bases, with 16 bases left in between. The germline V gene has CDR1 ENHRY and CDR2 SYGVKD. The CDR3, as DNA: TGTGCCATCGGAGTTGATCAGTACGCCTACAATGAGCAGTTCTTC. Encoded protein: CAIGVDQYAYNEQFF.

V and J are TRBV7-9 and TRBJ1-1; 7 positions match TRBD1. V shed 4 bases and J 5 bases; nucleotides not matched to a gene: 7. Germline lookup yields CDR1 SEHNR and CDR2 FQNEAQ (reference sequence). This CDR3 region has 14 residues. DNA for the CDR3: TGTGCCAGCAGCTACCTGACAGGGAGAACTGAAGCTTTCTTT. Residues: CASSYLTGRTEAFF.

The chain is built from TRBV27 and TRBJ1-5; 7 nucleotides match TRBD1. The V gene's germline CDR1 is MNHEY and CDR2 SMNVEV (reference sequence). CDR3 size: 19 residues. V was pared by 5 bases and J by 9 bases, with 25 bases of the junction left unmatched. Written as DNA, the CDR3 is TGTGCCAGCAGTGTACTACCTTCACCCCACAGGGGCGGCGATCGGCCCCAGCATTTT. Translating gives CASSVLPSPHRGGDRPQHF.

V gene TRBV9 combines with J gene TRBJ1-3; D is possibly TRBD1 (6 bases). The CDR3 spans 13 residues. Germline V CDR1 and CDR2: SGDLS, YYNGEE. Trimming cost V 4 bases and J 4 bases, with 9 bases left between them. CDR3 nucleotides: TGTGCCAGCAGCCAGGGGAACGGAAACACCATATATTTT. The encoded protein is CASSQGNGNTIYF.

The V call is TRBV28, the J call TRBJ2-7; D might be TRBD2 (5 bases). Trimming shortened V by 3 bases and J by 2 bases, and 8 bases separated the two germline ends. Germline values: CDR1 MDHEN, CDR2 SYDVKM. The CDR3 spans 13 residues. Here the CDR3 DNA reads TGTGCCAGCAGTTTTGGAGGCCCCTACGAGCAGTACTTC. Encoded protein: CASSFGGPYEQYF.